This TCR beta chain was obtained from a study of OX40 agonist ivuxolimab in advanced cancers. Findings and limits, study-wide: In a subset of nonresponders, normalized T-cell clonal expansion was also low. Researchers report that CD8+ T cells had, on average, more expanded clones than CD4+.

Clones were sequenced by immunoSEQ multiplex PCR, and TCRdb holds only the in-frame ones, with some missing. The top ten clones hold around 40% of a sample with approximately 13,000 clones, around 70% of them seen once. Germline loops: CDR1 SGHDT, CDR2 YYEEEE. V was cut by 4 bases and J by 9 bases, with 14 bases left in between. This CDR3 is 13 amino acids long. As regards this clone: Its antigen is currently unknown.

The starting material was CD4+ or CD8+ T cells sorted from blood, obtained in a trial of the OX40 agonist ivuxolimab. The gene calls are TRBV5-6 and TRBJ2-1; unclear D gene. The origin of this receptor is an adult with an advanced solid tumor such as melanoma, head and neck, liver or kidney cancer. This chain's CDR3 is CASSPAARSEQFF. Written as DNA, the CDR3 is TGTGCCAGCAGCCCGGCAGCTAGGTCTGAGCAGTTCTTC.